Presented here are 27 T cell receptor beta chains from one specimen sequenced in a study of cytomegalovirus exposure and HLA in healthy donors. Primers for the PCR totalled 60 Vbeta and 13 Jbeta. Here immunoSEQ multiplex PCR was the method, and the copy in TCRdb shows in-frame clones only, minus some. Here the sample spans about 190,000 clones, about nine tenths being singletons. The sample was PBMCs. These receptors were collected from a boy aged 2 to 10 in good health and CMV-seronegative.

The chain has TRBV27 and TRBJ2-7; TRBD1 matches at 8 bases. Germline V lookup: CDR1 MNHEY, CDR2 SMNVEV (reference sequence). The CDR3 has 14 residues. With V trimmed by 6 bases and J by 3 bases, 7 bases remained unmatched. The CDR3 DNA reads as TGTGCCAGCAGACCGCCAGGGGGCAGCTACGAGCAGTACTTC. Encoded protein: CASRPPGGSYEQYF.

The J gene is TRBJ1-2, the V gene TRBV28, with D possibly TRBD1 on 5 matching bases. Trimming took off 3 bases at V and 7 bases at J, with 18 bases between the two ends. The CDR3 extends over 15 amino acids. Per the germline V gene, CDR1 is MDHEN and CDR2 is SYDVKM. Written as DNA, the CDR3 is TGTGCCAGCAGTTTCGAAACAGGCTATTTTACTGGCTACACCTTC. This translates into CASSFETGYFTGYTF.

The chain uses TRBV11-1 and TRBJ1-2; a possible D gene is TRBD1 (6 bases). CDR1 is SGHAT and CDR2 is FQDESV in the germline V gene (reference sequence). V lost 2 bases and J lost 4, with 14 bases in between. The CDR3 is made up of 15 amino acids. The CDR3 nucleotides read TGTGCCAGCAGCTTAAGGGACAATGAGATCTATGGCTACACCTTC. Its protein product is CASSLRDNEIYGYTF.

The chain joins TRBV6-1 to TRBJ2-7; tentative D call: TRBD2 (6 bases). Between the trimmed V and J ends, which lost 6 bases and 2 bases, there was a span of 11 bases. This CDR3 has 13 residues. Germline V lookup: CDR1 MNHNS, CDR2 SASEGT. This chain's CDR3 is CASRRRATYEQYF. The CDR3 nucleotides are TGTGCCAGCAGGAGGAGGGCAACCTACGAGCAGTACTTC.

V gene TRBV6-1 combines with J gene TRBJ2-5; D not certain. CDR1 and CDR2 (germline): MNHNS, SASEGT. V lost 6 bases and J 5 bases, leaving 13 bases between the germline ends. The CDR3 has 13 residues. CDR3 region: CASRAQPEETQYF. The CDR3 DNA is TGTGCCAGCAGGGCCCAGCCGGAGGAGACCCAGTACTTC.

Only one count was recorded for this clone. This chain connects TRBV6-1 to TRBJ2-2, with D uncertain. Germline V gene sequence: CDR1 MNHNS, CDR2 SASEGT. The CDR3 sequence is 13 residues long. The V gene lost 10 bases and the J gene lost 5 bases, with 14 bases spanning the gap. This CDR3 reads CATLSRWTGELFF. The CDR3 DNA follows: TGTGCCACGTTGTCTCGGTGGACCGGGGAGCTGTTTTTT.

The chain joins TRBV7-2 to TRBJ1-1, with 9 bases matching TRBD1. Germline V gene sequence: CDR1 SGHTA, CDR2 FQGNSA. V lost 1 base to trimming and J lost 4 bases; unmatched junction nucleotides: 1. This CDR3 contains 14 residues. The CDR3 loop reads CASSLGDRVTEAFF. The DNA for the CDR3 is TGTGCCAGCAGCTTAGGGGACAGGGTCACTGAAGCTTTCTTT.

The CDR3 nucleotides read TGCGCCAGCAGCAACGGACAGGGAGACGAGCAGTACTTC. It translates to CASSNGQGDEQYF. The V and J genes are TRBV5-1 and TRBJ2-5; 8 positions match TRBD1. The J call is doubtful: the DNA matches TRBJ2-7 better. CDR3 length: 13 residues. CDR1 and CDR2 (germline): SGHRS, YFSETQ.

The rearrangement joins TRBV4-1 to TRBJ1-6; D gene ambiguous. The CDR3 contains 15 residues. Trimming took 1 base from V and 6 from J, leaving 10 bases between them. The V gene's germline CDR1 is MGHRA and CDR2 YSYEKL. CDR3 in DNA: TGCGCCAGCAGCCAAGGTCCACAGAGTAATTCACCCCTCCACTTT. It is translated as CASSQGPQSNSPLHF.

The chain combines TRBV5-1 with TRBJ1-1; possible D gene TRBD1, 5 bases. CDR3 length equals 14 residues. Germline V gives CDR1 SGHRS, CDR2 YFSETQ. V lost 2 bases to trimming and J lost 4 bases, with 12 bases between them. CDR3 protein: CASSFRQGGTEAFF. Written as DNA, the CDR3 is TGCGCCAGCAGCTTCCGCCAGGGAGGCACTGAAGCTTTCTTT. Drawing the rest from reference TRBV5-1 and TRBJ1-1, the complete variable domain is KAGVTQTPRYLIKTRGQQVTLSCSPISGHRSVSWYQQTPGQGLQFLFEYFSETQRNKGNFPGRFSGRQFSNSRSEMNVSTLELGDSALYLCASSFRQGGTEAFFGQGTRLTVV.

This clone was recorded a few times. The CDR3 DNA sequence: TGTGCCAGCTCACCAGGAGGCAGGGAAGCTTTCTTT. This encodes CASSPGGREAFF. The V call is TRBV18, the J call TRBJ1-1; no clear D gene. Germline CDR1 is KGHSH and CDR2 is LQKENI. The CDR3 spans 12 residues. Trimming removed 2 bases at V and 8 bases at J, with 9 bases between.

The V gene is TRBV4-1, the J gene TRBJ1-5; possibly TRBD1 for D (6 bases). This CDR3 has 18 amino acids. V gave up 0 bases and J gave up 3 bases, with 18 bases separating them. CDR1 and CDR2 from the germline V gene are MGHRA and YSYEKL. The CDR3 region is CASSQDHLGRGFNQPQHF. CDR3 DNA sequence: TGCGCCAGCAGCCAAGATCATCTGGGAAGGGGGTTCAATCAGCCCCAGCATTTT.

This clone was seen a handful of times. The V gene is TRBV10-3, the J gene TRBJ1-1; 7 positions agree with TRBD1. Germline assignment: CDR1 ENHRY and CDR2 SYGVKD. Unmatched junction bases numbered 5, after V lost 3 bases and J lost 4 bases. There are 14 residues in the CDR3. CDR3 amino acids: CAISDYRGVTEAFF. The CDR3 DNA reads as TGTGCCATCAGTGACTACAGGGGAGTCACTGAAGCTTTCTTT.

There are a few counts of this clone. This rearrangement joins TRBV13 to TRBJ1-1, with D perhaps matching TRBD1 (5 bases). The length of the CDR3 is 14 residues. The V and J ends lost 1 base and 4 bases respectively, with 10 bases between them. Per germline, CDR1 PRHDT and CDR2 FYEKMQ (reference sequence). This CDR3 reads CASSLDGGSTEAFF. In DNA form, the CDR3 reads TGTGCCAGCAGCTTAGACGGGGGGAGCACTGAAGCTTTCTTT. The complete variable domain, with remaining parts taken from reference TRBV13 and TRBJ1-1, reads AAGVIQSPRHLIKEKRETATLKCYPIPRHDTVYWYQQGPGQDPQFLISFYEKMQSDKGSIPDRFSAQQFSDYHSELNMSSLELGDSALYFCASSLDGGSTEAFFGQGTRLTVV.

This rearrangement joins TRBV19 to TRBJ2-2, with D possibly TRBD2 on 6 matching bases. Trimming pared 3 bases from V and 7 bases from J, leaving 18 bases between. CDR1 is LNHDA and CDR2 is SQIVND in the germline V gene (reference sequence). The CDR3 has 16 amino acids. In DNA, the CDR3 is TGTGCCAGTAGTATCTCTTCGCGACTAGGTGGCGGGGAGCTGTTTTTT. It yields the protein CASSISSRLGGGELFF.

V usage is TRBV7-9 and J usage is TRBJ1-3, with 7 bases fitting TRBD1. The trim removed 5 bases at V and 0 bases at J, leaving 4 bases unmatched. The CDR3 consists of 15 residues. Looked up from germline, CDR1 is SEHNR and CDR2 is FQNEAQ (reference sequence). CDR3: CASSPGDSSGNTIYF. The DNA for the CDR3 is TGTGCCAGCAGCCCGGGGGACAGCTCTGGAAACACCATATATTTT.

The sample holds one count of this clone. V and J are TRBV10-2 and TRBJ2-7; 12 nucleotides match TRBD1. The J segment lost 2 bases and the V segment lost 5 bases, leaving 4 bases of the junction unmatched. This CDR3 spans 15 amino acids. Germline CDR1 WSHSY, CDR2 SAAADI. The CDR3 coding sequence is TGCGCCAGCAGTCAGGGACAGGGGGCTACCTACGAGCAGTACTTC. Its translation: CASSQGQGATYEQYF.

This chain uses TRBV28 with TRBJ2-7; TRBD1 agrees at 7 bases. The CDR3 is 13 residues long. The germline V gene encodes CDR1 MDHEN and CDR2 SYDVKM. The ends lost 6 bases at V and 3 bases at J; junction bases unmatched: 5. CDR3 loop: CASSPGQDYEQYF. The CDR3 DNA follows: TGTGCCAGCAGCCCCGGACAGGACTACGAGCAGTACTTC.

The chain joins TRBV28 to TRBJ1-5; TRBD1 is a possible D gene (6 bases). Germline loops: CDR1 MDHEN, CDR2 SYDVKM. This CDR3 comprises 16 residues. The ends were cut back, 5 bases at V and 2 bases at J, with 16 bases in the middle. CDR3 amino acids: CASSRTTTGGNQPQHF. The CDR3 nucleotides read TGTGCCAGCAGTCGAACCACGACAGGCGGCAATCAGCCCCAGCATTTT.

This rearrangement joins TRBV5-1 to TRBJ2-1; 7 positions match TRBD2. This CDR3 spans 16 amino acids. Germline CDR1 and CDR2: SGHRS and YFSETQ. V dropped 0 bases and J dropped 2; count of bases not matched to a gene: 5. The CDR3 bases are TGCGCCAGCAGCTTGGTGCTAGCGGCAACCTACAATGAGCAGTTCTTC. This gives the protein CASSLVLAATYNEQFF.

V and J are TRBV30 and TRBJ1-6, with D possibly being TRBD1 (5 bases). Germline CDR1 reads GTSNPN; CDR2 reads SVGIG (reference sequence). The CDR3 consists of 16 residues. Deletions cut 2 bases from V and 0 bases from J, with 11 bases between. DNA of the CDR3: TGTGCCTGGAGTCCTGGGGCAGCCTCCTATAATTCACCCCTCCACTTT. Protein: CAWSPGAASYNSPLHF.

The J gene is TRBJ2-3, the V gene TRBV1; the D call in the table, TRBD2, was not verified against the DNA. TRBV1 is a known pseudogene. The CDR3 is made up of 16 amino acids. CDR3 region: CTSSPGLAGVVDTQYF. In DNA, the CDR3 is TGCACCAGCAGCCCGGGACTAGCGGGAGTGGTGGATACGCAGTATTTT.

This chain joins TRBV27 and TRBJ1-5, with D perhaps TRBD1 (5 bases). This CDR3 region has 14 residues. Germline CDR1 is MNHEY and CDR2 is SMNVEV (reference sequence). V was pared by 8 bases and J by 3 bases, with 14 bases between. CDR3 sequence reads: CASRGGANNQPQHF. The CDR3 bases are TGTGCCAGCCGGGGAGGGGCGAACAATCAGCCCCAGCATTTT.

This clone was counted a single time. The rearrangement uses TRBV5-6 and TRBJ1-2, with D perhaps matching TRBD1 (5 bases). Trimming left V 4 bases short and J 3 bases short, with 7 bases between. Germline CDR1 SGHDT, CDR2 YYEEEE. The CDR3 has 12 amino acids. This CDR3 reads CASSPGDYGYTF. CDR3 DNA: TGTGCCAGCAGCCCGGGGGACTATGGCTACACCTTC.

The J gene is TRBJ2-7, the V gene TRBV7-9, with a weak D call TRBD1 (5 bases). V lost 1 base, J lost 6 bases, and 22 bases lay in between. The germline V gene encodes CDR1 SEHNR and CDR2 FQNEAQ (reference sequence). The CDR3 spans 17 residues. CDR3 DNA: TGTGCCAGCAGCTTAGGCACAGGTCTCGTCCTGTCGCCCGAGCAGTACTTC. Translating it yields CASSLGTGLVLSPEQYF.

This clone was observed a single time. The chain uses TRBV7-3 and TRBJ2-2; 8 nucleotides align to TRBD2. The CDR3 length is 16 residues. V shed 2 bases and J 0 bases; nucleotides not matched to a gene: 2. Germline V CDR1 and CDR2: SGHTA, FQGTGA. This CDR3 is CASSLAGGSNTGELFF. CDR3 DNA sequence: TGTGCCAGCAGCTTAGCGGGAGGATCGAACACCGGGGAGCTGTTTTTT.

This chain links TRBV6-4 with TRBJ2-3; TRBD2 matches 12 bases. The germline gives CDR1 MRHNA, CDR2 SNTAGT. The CDR3 length is 19 residues. The trim removed 1 base at V and 0 bases at J, leaving 8 bases unmatched. In DNA form, the CDR3 reads TGTGCCAGCAGTGACTTACTTCTAGCGGGGGGGTCTAGCACAGATACGCAGTATTTT. Its translation: CASSDLLLAGGSSTDTQYF.